This T cell receptor beta chain is drawn from a study of shared clonotypes between healthy human individuals. Whole-study results and caveats: In general, naive subsets displayed greater estimated richness than memory subsets did.

Replicate PCRs from sorted subsets contained roughly 220 ng DNA, which is 29,000 or so T cell genomes. The assay was immunoSEQ multiplex PCR, and TCRdb's table has in-frame clones only and misses some. The sample gives around 2,100,000 clones, less than 95% of which show up once; 1% to 1.5% is in the top ten. Worth noting for this clone: Its antigen remains unidentified. At the DNA level, this CDR3 is encoded by other sequences in the same sample as well.

Germline values: CDR1 SGHDT, CDR2 YYEEEE. V lost 0 bases and J lost 1, with 6 bases in between. The CDR3 runs to 14 residues. Positive CCR7 selection of CD45RO-negative cells yielded the naive CD8 cells, and terminally differentiated effector memory CD45RA+ cells were excluded. This receptor was obtained from a man younger than 30 in good health. Specimen: naive CD8+ T cells sorted from blood. The V and J genes are TRBV5-6 and TRBJ2-3; D is unresolved. The CDR3 DNA reads as TGTGCCAGCAGCTTGGGCGGCGGCACAGATACGCAGTATTTT. This codes for CASSLGGGTDTQYF.